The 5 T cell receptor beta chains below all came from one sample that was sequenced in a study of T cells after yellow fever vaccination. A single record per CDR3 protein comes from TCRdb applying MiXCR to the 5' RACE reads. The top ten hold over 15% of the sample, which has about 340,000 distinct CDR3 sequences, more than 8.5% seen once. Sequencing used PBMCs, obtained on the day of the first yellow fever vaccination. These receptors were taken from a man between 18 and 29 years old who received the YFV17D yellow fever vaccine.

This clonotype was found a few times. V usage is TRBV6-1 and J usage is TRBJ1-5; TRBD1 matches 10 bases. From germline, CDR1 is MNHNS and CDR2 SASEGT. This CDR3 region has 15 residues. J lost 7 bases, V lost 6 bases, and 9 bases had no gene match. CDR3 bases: TGTGCCAGCAGCGATAGACAGGGGGCGAGACAGCCCCAGCATTTT. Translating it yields CASSDRQGARQPQHF.

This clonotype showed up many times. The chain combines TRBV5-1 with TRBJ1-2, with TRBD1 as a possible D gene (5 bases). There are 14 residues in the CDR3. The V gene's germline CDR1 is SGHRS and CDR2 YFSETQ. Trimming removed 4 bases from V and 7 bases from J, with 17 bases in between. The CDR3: CASSTRDPTRGYTF. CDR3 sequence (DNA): TGCGCCAGCAGCACCCGGGACCCAACGCGTGGCTACACCTTC.

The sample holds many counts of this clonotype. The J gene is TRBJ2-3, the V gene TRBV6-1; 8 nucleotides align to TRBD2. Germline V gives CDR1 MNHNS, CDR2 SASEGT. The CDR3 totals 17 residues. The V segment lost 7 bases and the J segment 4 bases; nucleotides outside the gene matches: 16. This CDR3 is CASTERAGGAVPDTQYF. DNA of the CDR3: TGTGCCAGCACCGAAAGGGCCGGGGGGGCCGTCCCAGATACGCAGTATTTT.

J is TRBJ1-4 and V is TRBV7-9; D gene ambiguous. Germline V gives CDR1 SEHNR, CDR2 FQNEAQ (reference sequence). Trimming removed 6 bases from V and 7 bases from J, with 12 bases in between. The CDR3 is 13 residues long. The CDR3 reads CASREGGAEKLFF. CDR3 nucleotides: TGTGCCAGCAGAGAGGGAGGAGCTGAAAAACTGTTTTTT.

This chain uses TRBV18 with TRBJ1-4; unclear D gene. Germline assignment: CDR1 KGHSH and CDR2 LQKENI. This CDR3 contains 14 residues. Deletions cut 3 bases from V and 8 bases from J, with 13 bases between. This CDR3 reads CASSPSTDPEKLFF. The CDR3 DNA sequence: TGTGCCAGCTCACCGAGCACCGACCCCGAAAAACTGTTTTTT.